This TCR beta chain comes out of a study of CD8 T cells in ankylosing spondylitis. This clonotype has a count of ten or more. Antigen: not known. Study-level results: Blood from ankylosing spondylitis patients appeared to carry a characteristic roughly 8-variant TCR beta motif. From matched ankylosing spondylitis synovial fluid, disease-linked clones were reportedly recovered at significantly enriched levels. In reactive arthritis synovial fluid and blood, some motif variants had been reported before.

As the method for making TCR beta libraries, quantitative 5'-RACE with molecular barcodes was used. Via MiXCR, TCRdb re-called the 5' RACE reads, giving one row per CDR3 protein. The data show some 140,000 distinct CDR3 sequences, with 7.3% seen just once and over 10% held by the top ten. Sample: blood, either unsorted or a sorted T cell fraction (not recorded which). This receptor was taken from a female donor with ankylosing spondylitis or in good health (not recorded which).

The CDR3 reads CASSQARMGGTDTQYF. CDR3 DNA: TGCGCCAGCAGCCAGGCCCGGATGGGGGGCACAGATACGCAGTATTTT. The chain joins TRBV4-1 to TRBJ2-3, with D perhaps assigned TRBD1 or TRBD2 (5 bases each). CDR1 MGHRA and CDR2 YSYEKL come from the germline V gene. CDR3 size: 16 residues. The V gene lost 3 bases and the J gene lost 1 base, with 14 bases spanning the gap.